Below, 23 T cell receptor beta chains from the same sample are listed, as sequenced in a study of blood T cells in healthy people across ages. Primed by a sample-barcoded 5' primer and a J-beta primer mix, a second PCR proceeded for 7 to 11 cycles. In TCRdb, the 5' RACE reads were re-called with MiXCR into one record per CDR3 protein. The sample yields 500,000 to 600,000 distinct CDR3 sequences, about 26% seen once. The source material was blood. All receptors come from a woman in her sixties or seventies in good health.

This clonotype was observed once. The chain is built from TRBV20-1 and TRBJ2-1; 8 bases agree with TRBD2. The CDR3 has 14 residues. V lost 5 bases, J lost 3 bases, and 6 bases stayed unmatched. Germline-derived CDR1 and CDR2 are DFQATT and SNEGSKA (reference sequence). CDR3 sequence reads: CSARRGAYYNEQFF. As DNA, the CDR3 is TGCAGTGCTCGGCGGGGGGCCTACTACAATGAGCAGTTCTTC.

This clonotype has just a few counts. This chain joins TRBV6-2 or TRBV6-3 and TRBJ1-2; the match to TRBD1 covers 8 bases. V lost 5 bases to trimming and J lost 8 bases; unmatched junction nucleotides: 10. CDR3 length: 14 residues. The germline CDR1 and CDR2 sequences are MNHEY and SVGEGT. Here the CDR3 DNA reads TGTGCCAGCAGTCCTACCCGGACAGGGTTAGGCTACACCTTC. Translated: CASSPTRTGLGYTF.

A few counts support this clonotype. This chain joins TRBV7-2 and TRBJ2-2; 12 bases are a match to TRBD2. V lost 4 bases and J lost 4; bases outside the gene matches: 7. Germline V CDR1 and CDR2: SGHTA, FQGNSA. There are 17 residues in the CDR3. The chain's CDR3 is CASSSASGGASTGELFF. Written as DNA, the CDR3 is TGTGCCAGCAGCTCCGCTAGCGGGGGGGCTAGCACCGGGGAGCTGTTTTTT.

This clonotype showed up just a few times. The gene calls are TRBV6-5 and TRBJ1-3; 9 bases agree with TRBD1. V lost 6 bases and J lost 4; bases outside the gene matches: 10. There are 16 residues in the CDR3. Germline V gives CDR1 MNHEY, CDR2 SVGAGI. The CDR3 protein is CASRSRQGGQGNTIYF. In DNA form, the CDR3 reads TGTGCCAGCAGATCTCGACAGGGGGGACAAGGAAACACCATATATTTT.

The chain combines TRBV25-1 with TRBJ1-4; D not certain. There are 14 residues in the CDR3. Deletions cut 8 bases from V and 4 bases from J, with 14 bases between. In germline, CDR1 is MGHDK, CDR2 SYGVNS. The CDR3 spells CASHGPGSNEKLFF. CDR3 bases: TGTGCCAGCCATGGGCCAGGCAGTAATGAAAAACTGTTTTTT.

This clonotype was recorded at least ten times. This chain links TRBV29-1 with TRBJ2-5; no reliable D call. CDR3 length equals 12 residues. V gave up 5 bases and J gave up 0 bases, with 7 bases separating them. Germline V lookup: CDR1 SQVTM, CDR2 ANQGSEA. CDR3 coding DNA: TGCAGCGTTTCAGGCCACCAAGAGACCCAGTACTTC. Amino acid sequence: CSVSGHQETQYF.

A word on this clonotype: A junction end diverges from the germline sequence, so it may reflect a read error. The chain links TRBV5-1 to TRBJ2-1; TRBD1 aligns across 7 bases. The CDR3 spans 15 residues. Per germline, CDR1 SGHRS and CDR2 YFSETQ. The CDR3 coding sequence is TGCGCCAGCAGCACCAGCCCCGGAACCGGGACAGAAGTACTCTTC. Its translation: CASSTSPGTGTEVLF. Variable domain in full (rest from reference TRBV5-1 and TRBJ2-1): KAGVTQTPRYLIKTRGQQVTLSCSPISGHRSVSWYQQTPGQGLQFLFEYFSETQRNKGNFPGRFSGRQFSNSRSEMNVSTLELGDSALYLCASSTSPGTGTEVLFGPGTRLTVL.

CDR3 sequence: CASSLQGSSGNTIYF. The CDR3 DNA reads as TGTGCCAGCAGCTTACAGGGTAGCTCTGGAAACACCATATATTTT. J is TRBJ1-3 and V is TRBV11-3; a possible D gene is TRBD1 (5 bases). Trimming left V 2 bases short and J 0 bases short, with 8 bases between. Germline-derived CDR1 and CDR2 are SGHNT and YENEEA. The CDR3 sequence is 15 residues long.

V gene TRBV11-1 combines with J gene TRBJ1-5; TRBD1 is a possible D gene (6 bases). V lost 7 bases and J 9 bases, leaving 22 bases between the germline ends. This CDR3 is 15 amino acids long. The germline gives CDR1 SGHAT, CDR2 FQDESV (reference sequence). The CDR3 region has the DNA TGTGCCAGCATCCTAGGGGGTACCGAGCGTTGGCCCCAGCATTTT. It codes for CASILGGTERWPQHF.

As to this clonotype: The junction shows a germline mismatch at one end, possibly a read error. This chain links TRBV11-2 with TRBJ1-1, with D unclear. The CDR3 spans 14 residues. Germline-derived CDR1 and CDR2 are SGHAT and FQNNGV. CDR3 DNA: TGTGCCAGCAGCTTAGTATCGCGTAGCACTGAAGCTTCCTTT. Amino acid sequence: CASSLVSRSTEASF. Together with reference TRBV11-2 and TRBJ1-1, the CDR3 gives the full variable domain: EAGVAQSPRYKIIEKRQSVAFWCNPISGHATLYWYQQILGQGPKLLIQFQNNGVVDDSQLPKDRFSAERLKGVDSTLKIQPAKLEDSAVYLCASSLVSRSTEASFGQGTRLTVV.

The chain has TRBV20-1 and TRBJ2-5; perhaps TRBD2 as D (6 bases). Deletions cut 7 bases from V and 1 base from J, with 16 bases between. The length of the CDR3 is 14 residues. Germline-derived CDR1 and CDR2 are DFQATT and SNEGSKA (reference sequence). CDR3 sequence reads: CSGRGGVGQETQYF. The CDR3 DNA reads as TGCAGTGGCCGAGGAGGGGTTGGCCAAGAGACCCAGTACTTC.

This clonotype was observed a few times. This chain links TRBV24-1 with TRBJ2-7; D is undetermined. Germline values: CDR1 KGHDR, CDR2 SFDVKD. The CDR3 is 13 amino acids. With 3 bases removed from V and 2 bases from J, the gap between germline ends came to 7 bases. CDR3 amino acids: CATSDRNTYEQYF. CDR3 nucleotide sequence: TGTGCCACCAGTGATCGCAATACCTACGAGCAGTACTTC.

This clonotype was counted many times. V gene TRBV9 combines with J gene TRBJ1-6, with D hard to call. This CDR3 contains 18 residues. CDR1 SGDLS and CDR2 YYNGEE come from the germline V gene. V shed 3 bases and J shed 0 bases, with 16 bases lying between them. The CDR3 here is CASSDGPIPNSYNSPLHF. CDR3 nucleotide sequence: TGTGCCAGCAGCGATGGACCGATACCTAACTCCTATAATTCACCCCTCCACTTT.

This clonotype was seen only a few times. V usage is TRBV2 and J usage is TRBJ2-5; tentative D call: TRBD2 (5 bases). V was clipped by 6 bases and J by 5 bases, with 10 bases between them. This CDR3 is 12 amino acids long. Germline-derived CDR1 and CDR2 are SNHLY and FYNNEI. The CDR3 coding sequence is TGTGCCAGCAGCTCTCAGCGGGAGACCCAGTACTTC. Translated, it gives CASSSQRETQYF.

This chain connects TRBV27 to TRBJ1-1; 9 nucleotides agree with TRBD1. J was trimmed by 10 bases and V by 5 bases; bases with no gene match: 8. The CDR3 consists of 13 residues. The germline V gene encodes CDR1 MNHEY and CDR2 SMNVEV (reference sequence). The CDR3 sequence is CASSLTGGRGAFF. CDR3 sequence (DNA): TGTGCCAGCAGTCTTACAGGGGGCAGAGGAGCTTTCTTT.

The table lists this clonotype with a few counts. CDR3 sequence: CASSLWPDSYEQYF. CDR3 nucleotides: TGTGCCAGCAGCTTGTGGCCGGATTCCTACGAGCAGTACTTC. The chain employs TRBV5-6 and TRBJ2-7, with D unclear. Germline CDR1 SGHDT, CDR2 YYEEEE. This CDR3 region has 14 residues. V gave up 1 base and J gave up 1 base, with 9 bases separating them.

This clonotype was detected only a few times. The rearrangement links TRBV10-3 to TRBJ2-4, with D possibly TRBD1 on 6 matching bases. The CDR3 covers 12 residues. The V end lost 8 bases, the J end lost 5 bases, and 10 bases lay between the germline ends. Germline V gene data show CDR1 as ENHRY and CDR2 as SYGVKD. As DNA, the CDR3 is TGTGCCATCGGAGAGGGGGAAAACATTCAGTACTTC. Translated, it gives CAIGEGENIQYF.

To note about this clonotype: A junction end diverges from the germline sequence, so it may reflect a read error. The chain links TRBV5-6 to TRBJ1-5; 7 bases are a match to TRBD1. Germline assignment: CDR1 SGHDT and CDR2 YYEEEE. The CDR3 has 21 residues. The CDR3, as DNA: TGTGCCAGCAACTTGTCGTCATTGAAGAGACAGGGTTATGTCTGGGGTCAGCCCCAGCATTTT. Its translation: CASNLSSLKRQGYVWGQPQHF.

This clonotype was seen many times. The chain carries TRBV29-1 and TRBJ1-3; no clear D. V gave up 7 bases and J gave up 0 bases, with 4 bases separating them. CDR1 and CDR2 from the germline V gene are SQVTM and ANQGSEA. The CDR3 covers 11 residues. Written as DNA, the CDR3 is TGCAGCGCCTACTCTGGAAACACCATATATTTT. As protein: CSAYSGNTIYF. Full variable domain (remainder filled in from reference TRBV29-1 and TRBJ1-3): SAVISQKPSRDICQRGTSLTIQCQVDSQVTMMFWYRQQPGQSLTLIATANQGSEATYESGFVIDKFPISRPNLTFSTLTVSNMSPEDSSIYLCSAYSGNTIYFGEGSWLTVV.

This clonotype has a single count. The chain links TRBV20-1 to TRBJ2-1; the D call may be TRBD1 or TRBD2 (6 bases each). The CDR3 spans 15 residues. Trimming took 3 bases from V and 2 from J, leaving 14 bases between them. CDR1 and CDR2 from the germline V gene are DFQATT and SNEGSKA (reference sequence). The CDR3 coding sequence is TGCAGTGCTAGTGCCCCGGGGGCCCCCTACAATGAGCAGTTCTTC. It encodes CSASAPGAPYNEQFF.

This sequence joins TRBV29-1 and TRBJ2-1, with 8 positions matching TRBD1. Losses at the gene ends were 4 bases for V and 5 bases for J; bases not matched to a gene: 7. Germline V CDR1 and CDR2: SQVTM, ANQGSEA. CDR3 length: 14 residues. The CDR3 here is CSVALAGQDNEQFF. In DNA form, the CDR3 reads TGCAGCGTTGCCCTCGCGGGACAGGACAATGAGCAGTTCTTC.

This clonotype showed up just a few times. The genes are TRBV6-5 and TRBJ2-1; 10 bases agree with TRBD1. With 6 bases clipped from V and 2 bases from J, the junction kept 4 bases outside the gene matches. Germline V gene lookup returns CDR1 MNHEY and CDR2 SVGAGI. This CDR3 has 15 residues. In DNA form, the CDR3 reads TGTGCCAGCAGATTGACAGGGGGCGCCTACAATGAGCAGTTCTTC. Translating gives CASRLTGGAYNEQFF.

For this clonotype: A read error may explain this, as a much larger clone is one base away. The conserved final phenylalanine or tryptophan is absent from the CDR3, which likely points to a read error. J is TRBJ1-2 and V is TRBV29-1; maybe TRBD1 (5 bases). This CDR3 is 17 amino acids long. V dropped 5 bases and J dropped 0 bases, with 22 bases sitting between them. Germline assignment: CDR1 SQVTM and CDR2 ANQGSEA. The CDR3 loop is CSVPTSGGPLSNYGYTY. The CDR3 coding sequence is TGCAGCGTTCCCACAAGCGGGGGACCCCTCTCTAACTATGGCTACACCTAC.